This TCR beta chain is from a study of T-cell reconstitution after alpha-beta-depleted transplantation in children (dated by TCRdb to 2016 to 2017). In the study overall: Using TCR repertoire profiling, the study quantitatively followed how T-cell immune reconstitution unfolded in children after TCRalphabeta/CD19-depleted allogeneic hematopoietic cell transplantation. Here is what the overall study found, with its caveats: Hyperexpanded clone frequencies declined over subsequent months; after one year, T-cell counts and TCRbeta diversity were mostly attributed to newly produced T cells. In some patients, high TCRbeta diversity at day 60 was attributed to recipient T cells and intrathymic progenitors that had survived conditioning. About two months after transplant, the apparently early recovery of alphabetaT-cell counts reportedly depended on just several hundred clones that had expanded rapidly and came from non-depleted graft cells.

Preparation of the library involved PCR. The run used an Illumina HiSeq 2500. TCR library preparation used molecular barcoding, with unique molecular identifiers applied to normalize quantification of the TCRbeta repertoire. TCRdb reanalyzed the raw reads on its own, using fastp at Q25 for trimming and MiXCR for clone calling, and kept in-frame beta chains. All rows with the same CDR3 protein become a single entry with the most common DNA and genes. The sample yields approximately 800,000 distinct CDR3 sequences; less than 20% were counted once. Clones ranked in the top ten supply approximately 5% of the sample. The cysteine opens and the phenylalanine closes a CDR3 of 15 amino acids. Of all the DNA, just the CDR3 is kept, 45 bases in frame from base 1. The germline V gene encodes CDR1 LGHNA and CDR2 YNFKEQ. The V end loses 4 bases and the J end loses 0 bases, and a stretch of 10 bases separates them.

On this clonotype itself: Its antigen target is currently unknown. Base qualities were left out, and no much larger clone turns up one base away.

The sample's treatment or condition label, in plain terms: allogeneic hematopoietic cell transplantation with graft depleted of TCRalphabeta T cells and CD19 B cells. TCRalphabeta/CD19-depleted allogeneic hematopoietic cell grafts were given to the transplant recipients, all of whom were children. This TCR came from a male patient between 5 and 17 years old who had a stem cell transplant for acute lymphoblastic leukemia, so the T cells may come from the graft donor. The chain uses TRBV4-2 and TRBJ1-3, with the D segment identity uncertain. This specimen consisted of PBMCs, mostly from graft donor cells, obtained 360 days after TCRalphabeta/CD19-depleted stem cell transplant. The CDR3 protein: CASSPLPSSGNTIYF. The DNA reads TGTGCCAGCAGCCCCCTGCCCAGCTCTGGAAACACCATATATTTT.